A single sample gave rise to the 3 T cell receptor beta chains below, sequenced in a study of shared clonotypes between healthy human individuals. TCRdb's table, derived via immunoSEQ multiplex PCR, lists solely in-frame clones and lacks some. The sample carries roughly 2,300,000 clones, roughly 92% recorded once. Sequenced: naive CD4+ T cells from PBMCs. Subset described: CD45RA+ positively selected. The receptor source for this set is a young man in good health. Some clones in this sample may be carry-over from other donors' samples.

The chain employs TRBV7-2 and TRBJ2-1; D may be TRBD2 (5 bases). Germline V CDR1 and CDR2: SGHTA, FQGNSA. The CDR3 runs to 12 residues. V was trimmed by 8 bases and J by 3 bases, leaving 8 bases between them. In DNA, the CDR3 is TGTGCCAGCGGAGGACGCTACAATGAGCAGTTCTTC. Its translation: CASGGRYNEQFF.

This sequence joins TRBV28 and TRBJ2-5, with TRBD1 identical over 9 bases. The CDR3 runs to 14 residues. Germline V gene data show CDR1 as MDHEN and CDR2 as SYDVKM. The J segment lost 4 bases and the V segment lost 8 bases, leaving 8 bases of the junction unmatched. This CDR3 is CASGWTGARETQYF. In DNA, the CDR3 is TGTGCCAGCGGGTGGACAGGGGCGAGAGAGACCCAGTACTTC.

The chain uses TRBV7-9 and TRBJ2-7, with unresolved D. There are 15 residues in the CDR3. Germline CDR1 reads SEHNR; CDR2 reads FQNEAQ (reference sequence). V lost 0 bases to trimming and J lost 3 bases, with 12 bases between them. This chain's CDR3 is CASSLAGSSDYEQYF. The CDR3 bases are TGTGCCAGCAGCTTAGCGGGGTCGTCGGACTACGAGCAGTACTTC.